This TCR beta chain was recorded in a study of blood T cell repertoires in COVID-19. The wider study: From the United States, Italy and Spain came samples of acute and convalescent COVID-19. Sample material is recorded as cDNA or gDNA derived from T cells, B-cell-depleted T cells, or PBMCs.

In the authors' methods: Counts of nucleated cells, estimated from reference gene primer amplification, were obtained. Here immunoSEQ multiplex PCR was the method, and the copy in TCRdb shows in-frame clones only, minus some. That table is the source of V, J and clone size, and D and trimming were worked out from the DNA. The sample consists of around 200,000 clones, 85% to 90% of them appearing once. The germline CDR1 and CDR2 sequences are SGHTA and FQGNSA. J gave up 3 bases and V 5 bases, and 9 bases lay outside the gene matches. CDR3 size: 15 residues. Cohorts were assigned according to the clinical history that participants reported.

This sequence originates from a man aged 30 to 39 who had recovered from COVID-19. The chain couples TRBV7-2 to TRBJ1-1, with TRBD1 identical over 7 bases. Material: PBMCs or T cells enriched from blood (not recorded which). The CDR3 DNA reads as TGTGCCAGCAGCCAACGACAGGGAGGTGACACTGAAGCTTTCTTT. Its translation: CASSQRQGGDTEAFF.